The following is a T cell receptor beta chain sequence with its context. Antigen specificity is unknown. This specimen comes from a study of identical twins. Points from the study as a whole: Invariant MAIT and iNKT cells could partly confound zero-insertion analyses. Recombination models fit unrelated individuals' TCR alpha sharing but underestimated twins'. Beta out-of-frame sequences showed weaker excess sharing between twins. Whereas memory repertoires showed no such difference, abundant cord blood beta clonotypes carried fewer insertions.

MiXCR, applied by TCRdb to the 5' RACE reads, yields one record per CDR3 protein. The sample lists hundreds of thousands of distinct CDR3 sequences, less than 25% occurring once. Germline V gene data show CDR1 as SGDLS and CDR2 as YYNGEE. The CDR3 spans 15 residues. V was clipped by 4 bases and J by 8 bases, with 19 bases between them. This sample was also put to use in a study of T cells expressing NK-cell markers.

Sequenced: PBMCs. This receptor was identified in a woman under 30 in good health. The chain employs TRBV9 and TRBJ2-1; maybe TRBD1 (5 bases). As DNA, the CDR3 is TGTGCCAGCAGCCCGCAGAGGCGTTGGGGCGATGAGCAGTTCTTC. Its translation: CASSPQRRWGDEQFF.